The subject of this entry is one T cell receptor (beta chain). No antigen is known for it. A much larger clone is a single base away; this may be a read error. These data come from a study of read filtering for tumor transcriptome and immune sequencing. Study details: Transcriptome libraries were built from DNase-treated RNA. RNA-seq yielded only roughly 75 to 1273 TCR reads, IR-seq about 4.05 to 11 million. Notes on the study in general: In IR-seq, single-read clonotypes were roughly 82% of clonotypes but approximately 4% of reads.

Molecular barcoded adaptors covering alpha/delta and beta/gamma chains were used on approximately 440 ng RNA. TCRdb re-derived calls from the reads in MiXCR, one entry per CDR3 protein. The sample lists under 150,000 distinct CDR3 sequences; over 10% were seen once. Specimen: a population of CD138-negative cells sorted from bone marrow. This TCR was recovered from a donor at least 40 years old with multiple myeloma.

The CDR3 DNA follows: TGCAGTGCTAGAGGAAATTTTAACTATTGCTACACCTTC. It translates to CSARGNFNYCYTF. The rearrangement links TRBV20-1 to TRBJ1-2, with unresolved D. The CDR3 has 13 residues. Germline V gene data show CDR1 as DFQATT and CDR2 as SNEGSKA (reference sequence).